Only one count was recorded for the clone carrying this T cell receptor beta chain. Germline V gives CDR1 SGHTA, CDR2 FQGNSA. This CDR3 has 17 residues. The trim removed 0 bases at V and 6 bases at J, leaving 4 bases unmatched. Researchers ran the PCR with 60 Vbeta and 13 Jbeta primers. TCRdb's copy holds only in-frame clones and misses some; the assay was immunoSEQ multiplex PCR. Here the sample spans around 170,000 clones, 65% to 85% being singletons. The entry originates in a study of cytomegalovirus exposure and HLA in healthy donors. The clonotype originates from a man aged 55-75 years in good health and CMV-seronegative. Sequencing was done on a sample of PBMCs. The chain combines TRBV7-2 with TRBJ2-2; TRBD2 aligns across 13 bases. The CDR3 DNA is TGTGCCAGCAGCTTAGCGGGACTAGCGGGAAGGGCCGGGGAGCTGTTTTTT. Amino acids: CASSLAGLAGRAGELFF. Supplemented by reference TRBV7-2 and TRBJ2-2, the full variable domain reads GAGVSQSPSNKVTEKGKDVELRCDPISGHTALYWYRQSLGQGLEFLIYFQGNSAPDKSGLPSDRFSAERTGGSVSTLTIQRTQQEDSAVYLCASSLAGLAGRAGELFFGEGSRLTVL.